The entry that follows covers one TCR beta chain sequence. Through a sample-barcoded 5' primer and a J-beta primer mix, a second PCR was run for roughly 7 to 12 cycles. MiXCR, applied by TCRdb to the 5' RACE reads, yields one record per CDR3 protein. This repertoire shows hundreds of thousands of distinct CDR3 sequences, around three fifths found once; its top ten account for about two fifths. This sample was included in a study of blood T cells in healthy people across ages. The CDR3 spans 19 residues. Germline assignment: CDR1 MDHEN and CDR2 SYDVKM. V gave up 11 bases and J gave up 0 bases, with 29 bases separating them.

The rearrangement joins TRBV28 to TRBJ1-5, with TRBD1 as a possible D gene (6 bases). The receptor was derived from a man aged 60-69 years in good health. The sample taken for sequencing was blood. CDR3 amino acids: CAAQSPRGTRNYSNQPQHF. The CDR3 DNA follows: TGTGCCGCGCAGTCCCCACGCGGGACACGAAATTATAGCAATCAGCCCCAGCATTTT.